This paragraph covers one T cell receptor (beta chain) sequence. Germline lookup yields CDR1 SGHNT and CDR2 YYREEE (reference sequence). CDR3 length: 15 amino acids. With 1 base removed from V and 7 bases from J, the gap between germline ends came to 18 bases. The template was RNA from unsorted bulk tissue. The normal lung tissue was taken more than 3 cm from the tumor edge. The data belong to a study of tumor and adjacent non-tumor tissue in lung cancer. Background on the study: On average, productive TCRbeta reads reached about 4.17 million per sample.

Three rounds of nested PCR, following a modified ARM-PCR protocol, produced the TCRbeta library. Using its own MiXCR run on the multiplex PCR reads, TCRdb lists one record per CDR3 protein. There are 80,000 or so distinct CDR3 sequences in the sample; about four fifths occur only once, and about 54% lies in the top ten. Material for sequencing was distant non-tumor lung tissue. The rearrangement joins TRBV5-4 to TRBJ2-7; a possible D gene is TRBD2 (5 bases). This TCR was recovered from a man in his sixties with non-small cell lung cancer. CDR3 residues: CASSLSMGVVGEQYF. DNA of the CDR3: TGTGCCAGCAGCTTGTCCATGGGAGTGGTAGGTGAGCAGTACTTC. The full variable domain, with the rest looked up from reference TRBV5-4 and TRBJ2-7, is ETGVTQSPTHLIKTRGQQVTLRCSSQSGHNTVSWYQQALGQGPQFIFQYYREEENGRGNFPPRFSGLQFPNYSSELNVNALELDDSALYLCASSLSMGVVGEQYFGPGTRLTVT.